These T cell receptor beta chains were read from a single sample in a study of blood T cell repertoires in COVID-19. Here immunoSEQ multiplex PCR was the method, and the copy in TCRdb shows in-frame clones only, minus some. This sample carries 150,000 to 200,000 clones, 65% to 85% of them seen once, and the ten largest clones take around 6%. The sample was PBMCs or T cells enriched from blood (not recorded which). The source of these receptors is a man in his forties who had recovered from COVID-19. CDR3s include the opening cysteine and the closing phenylalanine or tryptophan. D genes are given only for firm matches.

TRBJ2-1,TRBV2,NA,CASRYYNEQFF
TRBJ2-1,TRBV10-1,TRBD2,CASSELAGANNEQFF
TRBJ1-2,TRBV24-1,TRBD1,CATRGTVGGYTF
TRBJ2-3,TRBV11-3,NA,CASSLGGGISTDTQYF
TRBJ1-5,TRBV12-3/TRBV12-4,NA,CASSFGGPQHF
TRBJ2-2,TRBV7-6,TRBD2,CASSSPGLAGGAPRTGELFF
TRBJ1-6,TRBV5-6,TRBD1,CASSLGDRGNSPLHF
TRBJ2-2,TRBV5-1,NA,CASSLRTEVTGELFF
TRBJ1-5,TRBV6-6,NA,CASRDGGSNQPQHF
TRBJ1-1,TRBV7-2,NA,CASSRSSTSAFF
TRBJ1-2,TRBV29-1,TRBD1,CSGQGASYGYTF
TRBJ2-1,TRBV24-1,TRBD2,CATSDLGTSGPYNEQFF
TRBJ2-1,TRBV7-2,TRBD2,CASSWGLNYNEQFF
TRBJ2-3,TRBV7-6,TRBD2,CASGWGGRTDTQYF
TRBJ2-3,TRBV5-1,NA,CASSLDPGYRTDTQYF
TRBJ1-6,TRBV3-1/TRBV3-2,NA,CASSHTGEGGSPLHF
TRBJ2-1,TRBV2,TRBD2,CASGRLAGGNNEQFF